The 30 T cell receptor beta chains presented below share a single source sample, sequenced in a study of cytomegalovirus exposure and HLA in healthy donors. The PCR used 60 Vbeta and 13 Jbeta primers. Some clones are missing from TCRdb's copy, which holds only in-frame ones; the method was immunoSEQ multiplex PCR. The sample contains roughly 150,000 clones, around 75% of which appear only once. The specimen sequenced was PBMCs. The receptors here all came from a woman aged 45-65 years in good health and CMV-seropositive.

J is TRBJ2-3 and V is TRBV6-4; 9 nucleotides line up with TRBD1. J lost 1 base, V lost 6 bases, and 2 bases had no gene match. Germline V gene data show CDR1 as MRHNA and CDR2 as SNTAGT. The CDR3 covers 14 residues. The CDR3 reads CASSTGGRTDTQYF. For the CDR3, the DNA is TGTGCCAGCAGCACAGGGGGCCGCACAGATACGCAGTATTTT.

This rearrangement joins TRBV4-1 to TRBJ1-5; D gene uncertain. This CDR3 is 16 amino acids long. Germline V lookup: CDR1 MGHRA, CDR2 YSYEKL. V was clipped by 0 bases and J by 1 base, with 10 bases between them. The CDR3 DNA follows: TGCGCCAGCAGCCAAGAGAGGTTTTCAAGCAATCAGCCCCAGCATTTT. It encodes CASSQERFSSNQPQHF.

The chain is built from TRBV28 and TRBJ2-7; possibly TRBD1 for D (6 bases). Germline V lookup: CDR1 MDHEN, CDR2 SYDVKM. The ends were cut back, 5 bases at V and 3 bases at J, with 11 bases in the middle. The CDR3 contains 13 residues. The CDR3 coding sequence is TGTGCCAGCAGTACACAGGGCGTCTACGAGCAGTACTTC. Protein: CASSTQGVYEQYF.

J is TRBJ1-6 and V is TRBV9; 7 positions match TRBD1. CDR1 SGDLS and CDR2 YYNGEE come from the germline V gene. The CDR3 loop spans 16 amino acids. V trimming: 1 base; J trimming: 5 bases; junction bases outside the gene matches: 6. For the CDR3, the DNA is TGTGCCAGCAGCGTAATTGAGGGGGCCGATAATTCACCCCTCCACTTT. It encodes CASSVIEGADNSPLHF.

The CDR3 sequence: CASSGGQEGDTEAFF. CDR3 in DNA: TGTGCCAGCAGTGGTGGACAGGAAGGTGACACTGAAGCTTTCTTT. The chain is built from TRBV28 and TRBJ1-1, with TRBD1 matching 7 bases. Germline V CDR1 and CDR2: MDHEN, SYDVKM. CDR3 size: 15 residues. V was pared by 5 bases and J by 3 bases, with 9 bases of the junction left unmatched. Using reference TRBV28 and TRBJ1-1 for the parts outside the CDR3, the full variable domain is DVKVTQSSRYLVKRTGEKVFLECVQDMDHENMFWYRQDPGLGLRLIYFSYDVKMKEKGDIPEGYSVSREKKERFSLILESASTNQTSMYLCASSGGQEGDTEAFFGQGTRLTVV.

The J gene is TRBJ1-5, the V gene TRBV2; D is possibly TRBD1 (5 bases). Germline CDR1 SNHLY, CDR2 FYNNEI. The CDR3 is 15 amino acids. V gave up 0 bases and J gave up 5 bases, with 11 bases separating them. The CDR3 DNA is TGTGCCAGCAGTGAAGCAGGCAGGGACTATCAGCCCCAGCATTTT. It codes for CASSEAGRDYQPQHF.

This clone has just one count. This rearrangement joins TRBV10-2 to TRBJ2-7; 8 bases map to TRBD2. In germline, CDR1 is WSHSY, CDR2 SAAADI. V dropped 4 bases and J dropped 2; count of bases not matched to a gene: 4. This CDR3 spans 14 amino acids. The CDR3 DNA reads TGCGCCAGCAGTGTACAACTAGCGGCCTACGAGCAGTACTTC. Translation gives CASSVQLAAYEQYF.

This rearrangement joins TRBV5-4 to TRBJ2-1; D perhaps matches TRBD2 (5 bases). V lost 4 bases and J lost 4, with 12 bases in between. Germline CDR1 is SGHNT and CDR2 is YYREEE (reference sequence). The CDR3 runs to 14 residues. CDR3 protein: CASSAFAGYNEQFF. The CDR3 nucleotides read TGTGCCAGCAGCGCCTTTGCGGGTTACAATGAGCAGTTCTTC.

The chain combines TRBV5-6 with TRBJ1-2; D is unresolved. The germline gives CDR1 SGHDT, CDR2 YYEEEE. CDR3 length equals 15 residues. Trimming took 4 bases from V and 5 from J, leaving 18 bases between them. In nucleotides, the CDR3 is TGTGCCAGCAGCCCGGGGAACCGAGATCTTTATGGCTACACCTTC. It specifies CASSPGNRDLYGYTF.

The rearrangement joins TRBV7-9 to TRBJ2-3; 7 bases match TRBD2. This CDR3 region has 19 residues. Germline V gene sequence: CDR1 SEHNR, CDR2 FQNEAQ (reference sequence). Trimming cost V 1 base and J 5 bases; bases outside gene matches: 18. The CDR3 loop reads CASSLGKRAGERNGDTQYF. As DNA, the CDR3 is TGTGCCAGCAGCTTAGGGAAAAGGGCGGGGGAGAGAAACGGAGATACGCAGTATTTT.

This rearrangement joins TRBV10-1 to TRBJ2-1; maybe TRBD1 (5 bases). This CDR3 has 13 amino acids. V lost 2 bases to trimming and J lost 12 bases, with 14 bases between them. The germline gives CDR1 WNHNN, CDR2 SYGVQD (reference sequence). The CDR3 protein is CASSESLGVRQFF. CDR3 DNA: TGCGCCAGCAGTGAGAGTTTAGGGGTCCGGCAGTTCTTC.

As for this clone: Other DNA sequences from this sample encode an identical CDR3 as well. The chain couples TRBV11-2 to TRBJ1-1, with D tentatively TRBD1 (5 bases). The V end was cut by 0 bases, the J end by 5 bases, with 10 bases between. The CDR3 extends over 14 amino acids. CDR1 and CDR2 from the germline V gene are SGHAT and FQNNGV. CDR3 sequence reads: CASSLDMGGTEAFF. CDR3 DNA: TGTGCCAGCAGCTTAGATATGGGGGGGACTGAAGCTTTCTTT. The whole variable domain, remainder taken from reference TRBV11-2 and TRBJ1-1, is EAGVAQSPRYKIIEKRQSVAFWCNPISGHATLYWYQQILGQGPKLLIQFQNNGVVDDSQLPKDRFSAERLKGVDSTLKIQPAKLEDSAVYLCASSLDMGGTEAFFGQGTRLTVV.

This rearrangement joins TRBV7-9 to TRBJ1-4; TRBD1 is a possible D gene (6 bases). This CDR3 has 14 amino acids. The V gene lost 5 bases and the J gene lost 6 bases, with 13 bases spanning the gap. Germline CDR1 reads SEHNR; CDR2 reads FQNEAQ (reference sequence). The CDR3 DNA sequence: TGTGCCAGCAGCCCGACAGGCCAAGATGAAAAACTGTTTTTT. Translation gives CASSPTGQDEKLFF.

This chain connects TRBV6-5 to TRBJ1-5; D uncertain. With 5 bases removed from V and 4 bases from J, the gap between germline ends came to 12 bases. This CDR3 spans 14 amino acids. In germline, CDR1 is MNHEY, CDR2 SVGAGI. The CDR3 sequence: CASSEVPVNQPQHF. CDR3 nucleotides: TGTGCCAGCAGTGAAGTACCAGTAAATCAGCCCCAGCATTTT.

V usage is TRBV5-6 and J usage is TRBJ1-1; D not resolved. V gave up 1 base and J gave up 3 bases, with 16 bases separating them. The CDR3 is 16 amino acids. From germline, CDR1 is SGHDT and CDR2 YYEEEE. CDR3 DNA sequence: TGTGCCAGCAGCTTGTACAGAGCAGGCAAGGACACTGAAGCTTTCTTT. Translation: CASSLYRAGKDTEAFF.

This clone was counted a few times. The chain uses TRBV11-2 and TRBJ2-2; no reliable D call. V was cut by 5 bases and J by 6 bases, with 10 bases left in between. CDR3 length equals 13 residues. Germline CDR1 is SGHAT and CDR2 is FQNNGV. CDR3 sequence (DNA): TGTGCCAGCAGCCACCGCGTACCCGGGGAGCTGTTTTTT. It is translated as CASSHRVPGELFF.

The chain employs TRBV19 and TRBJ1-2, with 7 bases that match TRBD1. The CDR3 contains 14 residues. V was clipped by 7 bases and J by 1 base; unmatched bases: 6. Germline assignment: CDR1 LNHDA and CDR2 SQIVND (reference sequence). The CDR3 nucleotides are TGTGCCAGTAAGACAGGGCTTTTTAACTATGGCTACACCTTC. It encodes CASKTGLFNYGYTF.

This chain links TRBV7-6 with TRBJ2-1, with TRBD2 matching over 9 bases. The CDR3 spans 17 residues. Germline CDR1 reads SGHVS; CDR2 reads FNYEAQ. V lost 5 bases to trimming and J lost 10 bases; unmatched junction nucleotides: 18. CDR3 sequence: CASSRLPGLAGISEQFF. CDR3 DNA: TGTGCCAGCAGCCGACTACCTGGGCTAGCGGGGATTTCGGAGCAGTTCTTC.

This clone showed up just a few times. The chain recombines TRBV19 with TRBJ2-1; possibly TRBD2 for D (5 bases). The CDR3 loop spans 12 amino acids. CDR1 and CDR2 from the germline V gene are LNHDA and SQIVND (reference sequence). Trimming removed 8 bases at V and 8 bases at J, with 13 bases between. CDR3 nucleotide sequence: TGTGCCAGTGGAACCCTAGCAGATGAGCAGTTCTTC. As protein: CASGTLADEQFF.

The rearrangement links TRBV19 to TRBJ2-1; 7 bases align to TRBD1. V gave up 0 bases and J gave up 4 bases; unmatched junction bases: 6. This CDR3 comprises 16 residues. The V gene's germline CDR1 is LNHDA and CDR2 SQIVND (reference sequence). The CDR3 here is CASSIEWTGGYNEQFF. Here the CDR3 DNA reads TGTGCCAGTAGTATAGAGTGGACAGGCGGGTACAATGAGCAGTTCTTC.

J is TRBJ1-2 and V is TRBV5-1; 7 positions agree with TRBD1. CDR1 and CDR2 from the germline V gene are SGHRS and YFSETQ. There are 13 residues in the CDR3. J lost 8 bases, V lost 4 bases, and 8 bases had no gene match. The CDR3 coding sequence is TGCGCCAGCAGCCCTCAGGGGGAGAGCGGCTACACCTTC. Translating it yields CASSPQGESGYTF.

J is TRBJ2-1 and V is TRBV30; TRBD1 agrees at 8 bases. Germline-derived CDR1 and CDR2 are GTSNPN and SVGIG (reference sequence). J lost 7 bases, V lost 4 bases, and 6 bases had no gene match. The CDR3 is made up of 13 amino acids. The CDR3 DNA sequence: TGTGCCTGGAACCTAAGACAGGGGAATGAGCAGTTCTTC. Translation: CAWNLRQGNEQFF.

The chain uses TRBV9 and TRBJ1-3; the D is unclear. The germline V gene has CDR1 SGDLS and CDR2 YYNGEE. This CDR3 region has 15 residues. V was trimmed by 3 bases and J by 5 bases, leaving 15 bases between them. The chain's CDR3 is CASSGWAGYRNTIYF. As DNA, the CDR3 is TGTGCCAGCAGCGGCTGGGCAGGCTACAGAAACACCATATATTTT. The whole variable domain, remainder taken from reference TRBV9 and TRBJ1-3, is DSGVTQTPKHLITATGQRVTLRCSPRSGDLSVYWYQQSLDQGLQFLIQYYNGEERAKGNILERFSAQQFPDLHSELNLSSLELGDSALYFCASSGWAGYRNTIYFGEGSWLTVV.

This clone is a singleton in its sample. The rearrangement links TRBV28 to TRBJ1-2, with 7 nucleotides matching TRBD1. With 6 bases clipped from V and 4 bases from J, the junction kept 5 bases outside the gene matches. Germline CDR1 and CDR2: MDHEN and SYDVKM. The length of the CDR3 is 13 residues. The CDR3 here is CASRRDSSYGYTF. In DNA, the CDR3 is TGTGCCAGCAGAAGGGACAGTAGCTATGGCTACACCTTC.

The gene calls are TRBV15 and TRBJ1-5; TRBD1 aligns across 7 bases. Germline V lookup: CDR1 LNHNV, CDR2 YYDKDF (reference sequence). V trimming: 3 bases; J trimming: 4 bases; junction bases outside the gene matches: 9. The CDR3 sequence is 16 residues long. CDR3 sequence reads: CATSSQTGLGNQPQHF. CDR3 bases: TGTGCCACCAGCAGTCAGACAGGGTTGGGTAATCAGCCCCAGCATTTT.

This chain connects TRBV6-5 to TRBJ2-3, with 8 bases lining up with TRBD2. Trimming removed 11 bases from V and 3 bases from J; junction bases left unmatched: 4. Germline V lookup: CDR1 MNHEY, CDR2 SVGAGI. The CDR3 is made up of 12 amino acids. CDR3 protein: CACRGGTDTQYF. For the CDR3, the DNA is TGTGCCTGTCGGGGGGGAACAGATACGCAGTATTTT.

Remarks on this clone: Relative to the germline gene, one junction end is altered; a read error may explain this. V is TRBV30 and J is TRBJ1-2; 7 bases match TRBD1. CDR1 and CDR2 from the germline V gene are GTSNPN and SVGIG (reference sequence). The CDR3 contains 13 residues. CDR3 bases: TGTGCCTGGAGTTATTTTGCCGGGACAGAGATTCTCTTC. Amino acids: CAWSYFAGTEILF.

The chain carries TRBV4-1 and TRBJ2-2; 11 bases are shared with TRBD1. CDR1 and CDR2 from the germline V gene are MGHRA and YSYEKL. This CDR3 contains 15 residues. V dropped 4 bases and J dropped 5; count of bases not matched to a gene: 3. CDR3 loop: CASSRDRGITGELFF. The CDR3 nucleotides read TGCGCCAGCAGCCGGGACAGGGGGATAACCGGGGAGCTGTTTTTT.

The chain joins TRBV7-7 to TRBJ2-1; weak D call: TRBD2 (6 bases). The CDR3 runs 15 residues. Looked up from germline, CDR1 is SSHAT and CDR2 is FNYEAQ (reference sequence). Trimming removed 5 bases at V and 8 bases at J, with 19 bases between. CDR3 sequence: CASSARPGTEDEQFF. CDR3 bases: TGTGCCAGCAGCGCACGTCCCGGGACTGAGGATGAGCAGTTCTTC.

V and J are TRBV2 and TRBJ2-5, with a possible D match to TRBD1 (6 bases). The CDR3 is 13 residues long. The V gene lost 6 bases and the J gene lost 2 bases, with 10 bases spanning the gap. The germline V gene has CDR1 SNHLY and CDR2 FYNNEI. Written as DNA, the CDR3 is TGTGCCAGCAGGGCAGGACAGCAAGAGACCCAGTACTTC. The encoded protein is CASRAGQQETQYF.